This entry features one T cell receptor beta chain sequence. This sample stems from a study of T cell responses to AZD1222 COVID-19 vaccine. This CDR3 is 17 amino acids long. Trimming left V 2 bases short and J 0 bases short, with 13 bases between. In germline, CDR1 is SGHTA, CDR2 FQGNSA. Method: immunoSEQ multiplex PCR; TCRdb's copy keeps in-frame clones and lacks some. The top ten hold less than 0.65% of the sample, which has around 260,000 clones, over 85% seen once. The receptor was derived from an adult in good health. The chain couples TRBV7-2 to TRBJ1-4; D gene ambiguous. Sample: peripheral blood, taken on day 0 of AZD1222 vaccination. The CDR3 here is CASSLQPYSATNEKLFF. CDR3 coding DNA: TGTGCCAGCAGCTTACAGCCATACTCTGCAACTAATGAAAAACTGTTTTTT.